This T cell receptor beta chain appears in the sequencing data of a study of cytomegalovirus exposure and HLA in healthy donors. Germline V gene lookup returns CDR1 SGHRS and CDR2 YFSETQ. CDR3 length equals 16 residues. With V trimmed by 0 bases and J by 4 bases, 6 bases remained unmatched. Sequencing used immunoSEQ multiplex PCR; TCRdb keeps in-frame clones, though not all of them. This table has roughly 120,000 clones, around 89% appearing once. The chain links TRBV5-1 to TRBJ2-2; TRBD1 matches 7 bases. Sequencing was performed on PBMCs. The sequence came from a man in his late teens or twenties in good health and CMV-seronegative. CDR3 region: CASSLGRQGFTGELFF. The CDR3 DNA reads as TGCGCCAGCAGCTTGGGGAGACAGGGATTCACCGGGGAGCTGTTTTTT.